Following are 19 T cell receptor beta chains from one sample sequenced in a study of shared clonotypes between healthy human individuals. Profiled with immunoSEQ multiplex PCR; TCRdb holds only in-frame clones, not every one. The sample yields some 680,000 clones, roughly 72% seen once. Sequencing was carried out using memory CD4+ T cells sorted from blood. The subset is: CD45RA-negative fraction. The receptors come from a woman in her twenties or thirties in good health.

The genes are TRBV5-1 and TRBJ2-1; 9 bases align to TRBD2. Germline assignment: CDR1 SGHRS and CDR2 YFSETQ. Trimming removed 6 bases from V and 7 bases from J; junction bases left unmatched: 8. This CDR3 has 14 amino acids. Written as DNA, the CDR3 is TGCGCCAGCATGGGACTAGCCCCCGGGAATGAGCAGTTCTTC. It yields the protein CASMGLAPGNEQFF.

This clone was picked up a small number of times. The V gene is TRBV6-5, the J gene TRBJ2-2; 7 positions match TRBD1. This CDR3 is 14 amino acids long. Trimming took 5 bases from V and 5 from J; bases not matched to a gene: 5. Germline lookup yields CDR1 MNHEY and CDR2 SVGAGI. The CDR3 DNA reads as TGTGCCAGCAGTATGGACAGGACTACCGGGGAGCTGTTTTTT. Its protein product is CASSMDRTTGELFF.

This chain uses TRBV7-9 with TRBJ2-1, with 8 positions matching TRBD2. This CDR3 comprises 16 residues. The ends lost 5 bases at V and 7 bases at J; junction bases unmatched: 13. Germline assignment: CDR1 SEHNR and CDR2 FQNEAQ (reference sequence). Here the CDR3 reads CASSPMGTRKENEQFF. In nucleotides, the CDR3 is TGTGCCAGCAGCCCCATGGGGACTAGGAAGGAGAATGAGCAGTTCTTC.

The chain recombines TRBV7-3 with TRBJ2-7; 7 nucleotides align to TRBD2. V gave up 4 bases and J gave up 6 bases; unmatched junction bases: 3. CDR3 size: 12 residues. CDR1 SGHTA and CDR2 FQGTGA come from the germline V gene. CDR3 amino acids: CASSYGGSEQYF. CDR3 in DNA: TGTGCCAGCAGCTACGGGGGGAGCGAGCAGTACTTC.

The DNA for the CDR3 is TGTGCCAGCAGCCCAGGACTGCTGAACACTGAAGCTTTCTTT. Protein: CASSPGLLNTEAFF. The V call is TRBV5-5, the J call TRBJ1-1; D ambiguous. There are 14 residues in the CDR3. Germline-derived CDR1 and CDR2 are SGHKS and YYEKEE (reference sequence). The V and J ends lost 4 bases and 0 bases respectively, with 10 bases between them.

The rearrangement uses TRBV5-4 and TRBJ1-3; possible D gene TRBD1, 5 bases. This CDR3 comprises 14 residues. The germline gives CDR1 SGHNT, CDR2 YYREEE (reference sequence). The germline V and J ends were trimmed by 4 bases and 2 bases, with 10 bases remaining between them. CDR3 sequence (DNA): TGTGCCAGCAGCCCGCAGGGTGCTGGAAACACCATATATTTT. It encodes CASSPQGAGNTIYF.

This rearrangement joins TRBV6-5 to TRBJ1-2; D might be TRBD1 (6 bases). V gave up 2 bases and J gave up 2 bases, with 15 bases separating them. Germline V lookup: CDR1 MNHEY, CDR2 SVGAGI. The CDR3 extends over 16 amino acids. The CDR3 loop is CASSYRWTAINYGYTF. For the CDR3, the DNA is TGTGCCAGCAGTTACCGGTGGACAGCCATAAACTATGGCTACACCTTC.

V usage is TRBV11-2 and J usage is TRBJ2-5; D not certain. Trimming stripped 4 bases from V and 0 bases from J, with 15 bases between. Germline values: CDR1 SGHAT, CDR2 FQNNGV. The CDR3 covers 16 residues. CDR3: CASSSATGVYQETQYF. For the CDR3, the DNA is TGTGCCAGCAGCTCGGCGACCGGAGTCTACCAAGAGACCCAGTACTTC.

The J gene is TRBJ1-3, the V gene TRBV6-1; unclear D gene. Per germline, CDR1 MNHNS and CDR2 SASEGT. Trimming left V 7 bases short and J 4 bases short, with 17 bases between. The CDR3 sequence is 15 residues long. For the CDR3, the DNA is TGTGCCAGCACTCTGGACGCCTTCCAGGGAAACACCATATATTTT. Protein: CASTLDAFQGNTIYF.

The CDR3 nucleotides read TGTGCCAGCAGTTTATGGGGTAGCGGGAGGATGGGAACCGGGGAGCTGTTTTTT. This gives the protein CASSLWGSGRMGTGELFF. J is TRBJ2-2 and V is TRBV27; 10 bases line up with TRBD2. The germline V gene encodes CDR1 MNHEY and CDR2 SMNVEV (reference sequence). This CDR3 is 18 amino acids long. V lost 1 base and J lost 5; bases outside the gene matches: 10.

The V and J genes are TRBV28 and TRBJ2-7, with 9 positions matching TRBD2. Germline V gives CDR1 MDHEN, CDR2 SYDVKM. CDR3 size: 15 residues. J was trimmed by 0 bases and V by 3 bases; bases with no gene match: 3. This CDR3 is CASSFDSGSSYEQYF. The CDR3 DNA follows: TGTGCCAGCAGTTTCGATAGCGGGAGCTCCTACGAGCAGTACTTC.

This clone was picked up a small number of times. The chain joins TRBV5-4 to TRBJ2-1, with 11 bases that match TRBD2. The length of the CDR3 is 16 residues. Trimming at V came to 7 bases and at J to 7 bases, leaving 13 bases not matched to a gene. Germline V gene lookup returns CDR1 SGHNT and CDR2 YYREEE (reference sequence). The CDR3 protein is CASRYDLAGGGNEQFF. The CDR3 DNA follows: TGTGCCAGCCGCTACGATCTAGCGGGAGGCGGAAATGAGCAGTTCTTC.

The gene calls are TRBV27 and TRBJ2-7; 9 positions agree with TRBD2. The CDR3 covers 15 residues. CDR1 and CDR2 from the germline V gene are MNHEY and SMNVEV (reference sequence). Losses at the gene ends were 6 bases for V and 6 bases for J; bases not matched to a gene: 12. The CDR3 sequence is CASRIKGLATFEQYF. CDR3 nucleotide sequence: TGTGCCAGCAGAATTAAGGGACTAGCAACCTTCGAGCAGTACTTC.

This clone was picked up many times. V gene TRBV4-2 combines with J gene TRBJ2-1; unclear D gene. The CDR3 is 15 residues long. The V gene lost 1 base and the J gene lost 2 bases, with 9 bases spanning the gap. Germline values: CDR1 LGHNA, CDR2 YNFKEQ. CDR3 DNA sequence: TGTGCCAGCAGCCAAGCGGCGGAAACCTACAATGAGCAGTTCTTC. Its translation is CASSQAAETYNEQFF.

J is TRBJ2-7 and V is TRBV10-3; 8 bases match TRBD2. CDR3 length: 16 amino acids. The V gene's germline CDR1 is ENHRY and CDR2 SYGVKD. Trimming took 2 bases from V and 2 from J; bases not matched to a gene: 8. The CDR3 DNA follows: TGTGCCATCAGTGAGCCGGCGGGAGGTAAGGCCTACGAGCAGTACTTC. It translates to CAISEPAGGKAYEQYF.

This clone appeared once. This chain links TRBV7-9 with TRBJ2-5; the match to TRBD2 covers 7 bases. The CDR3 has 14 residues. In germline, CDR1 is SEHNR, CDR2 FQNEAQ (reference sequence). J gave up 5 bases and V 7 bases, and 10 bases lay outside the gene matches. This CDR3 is CASMRAGERETQYF. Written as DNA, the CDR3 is TGTGCCAGCATGAGGGCGGGAGAGCGGGAGACCCAGTACTTC. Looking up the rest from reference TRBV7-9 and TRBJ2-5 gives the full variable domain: DTGVSQNPRHKITKRGQNVTFRCDPISEHNRLYWYRQTLGQGPEFLTYFQNEAQLEKSRLLSDRFSAERPKGSFSTLEIQRTEQGDSAMYLCASMRAGERETQYFGPGTRLLVL.

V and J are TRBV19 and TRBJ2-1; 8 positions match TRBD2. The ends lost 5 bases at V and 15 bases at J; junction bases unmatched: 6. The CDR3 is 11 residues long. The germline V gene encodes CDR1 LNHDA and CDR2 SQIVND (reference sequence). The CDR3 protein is CASSRRTSLFF. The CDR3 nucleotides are TGTGCCAGTAGTCGTCGGACTAGCCTGTTCTTC.

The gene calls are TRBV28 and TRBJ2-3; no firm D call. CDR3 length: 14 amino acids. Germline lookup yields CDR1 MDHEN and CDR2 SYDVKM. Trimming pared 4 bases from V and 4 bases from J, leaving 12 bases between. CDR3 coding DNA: TGTGCCAGCAGTTCCCCCCCACGGGCAGATACGCAGTATTTT. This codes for CASSSPPRADTQYF.

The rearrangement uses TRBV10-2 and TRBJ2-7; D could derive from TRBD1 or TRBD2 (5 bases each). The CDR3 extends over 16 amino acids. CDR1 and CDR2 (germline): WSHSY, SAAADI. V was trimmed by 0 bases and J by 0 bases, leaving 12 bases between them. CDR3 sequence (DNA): TGCGCCAGCAGTGAGTCTGGGGGTGCCTTCTCCTACGAGCAGTACTTC. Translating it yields CASSESGGAFSYEQYF.